The rows below give T cell receptor beta chains drawn from one sample of a study of cytomegalovirus exposure and HLA in healthy donors. Clones were sequenced by immunoSEQ multiplex PCR, and TCRdb holds only the in-frame ones, with some missing. The table counts roughly 40,000 clones; approximately 1.5% lies in the top ten. The sequenced sample consisted of PBMCs. All receptors come from a man aged 25 to 45 in good health and CMV-seronegative. CDR3s include the opening cysteine and the closing phenylalanine or tryptophan. The order of the fields is D gene, V gene, J gene, CDR3 DNA, CDR3 protein. D genes are given only for firm matches.

TRBD1	TRBV18	TRBJ1-1	TGTGCCAGCTCACCCTTCGGACAGGGAGAGGCTGAAGCTTTCTTT	CASSPFGQGEAEAFF
.	TRBV18	TRBJ2-7	TGTGCCAGCTCACGAGGGACACCGTACGAGCAGTACTTC	CASSRGTPYEQYF
.	TRBV7-3	TRBJ1-2	TGTGCCAGCAGCTCACGGGGGGGGCTAGGCTATGGCTACACCTTC	CASSSRGGLGYGYTF
TRBD1	TRBV10-1	TRBJ1-2	TGCGCCAGCAGTGATGCGACAGGGTCCTATGGCTACACCTTC	CASSDATGSYGYTF
TRBD1	TRBV11-2	TRBJ2-7	TGTGCCAGCAGCTTACTACCGACAGGGATCCACGAGCAGTACTTC	CASSLLPTGIHEQYF
TRBD1	TRBV6-5	TRBJ2-6	TGTGCCAGCAGTTCGACAGGGGTTGGAGGGGCCAACGTCCTGACTTTC	CASSSTGVGGANVLTF
TRBD1	TRBV4-1	TRBJ1-2	TGCGCCAGCAGCCCGGGACAGGGAAGTGGTTATGGCTACACCTTC	CASSPGQGSGYGYTF
TRBD1	TRBV5-6	TRBJ1-2	TGTGCCAGCAGCTTCCGGACAGGCTACTATGGCTACACCTTC	CASSFRTGYYGYTF
TRBD1	TRBV6-1	TRBJ2-7	TGTGCCAGCAGCCAATCTGGGACAGCTCTTTACTTC	CASSQSGTALYF
TRBD1	TRBV30	TRBJ1-2	TGTGCCTGGAGTGGATTTCAGGGGGTAGATGGCTACACCTTC	CAWSGFQGVDGYTF
TRBD1	TRBV15	TRBJ1-1	TGTGCCACCAGCAGAGGATTAGGACAGGGGAGTACTGAAGCTTTCTTT	CATSRGLGQGSTEAFF
.	TRBV7-9	TRBJ2-3	TGTGCCAGCAGCTCCCGACTACCCTACACAGATACGCAGTATTTT	CASSSRLPYTDTQYF
TRBD2	TRBV6-1	TRBJ2-7	TGTGCCAGCAGTCCAAGCGGGAGGGCCTACGAGCAGTACTTC	CASSPSGRAYEQYF
.	TRBV10-3	TRBJ2-7	TGTGCCATCAGTGAGTCCATGGAAGGAGGAACGGGCGGGCAGTACTTC	CAISESMEGGTGGQYF
.	TRBV11-2	TRBJ2-7	TGTGCCAGCAGCTTCCTTACACAGGGTTCCTACGAGCAGTACTTC	CASSFLTQGSYEQYF
TRBD1	TRBV5-1	TRBJ1-1	TGCGCCAGCAGCCCGGCAGGGGGCACTGAAGCTTTCTTT	CASSPAGGTEAFF
TRBD1	TRBV6-5	TRBJ1-2	TGTGCCAGCAGTTACGAGGGGGCAGATGGCTACACCTTC	CASSYEGADGYTF
.	TRBV6-5	TRBJ1-6	TGTGCCAGCAGTTATTCGGGGGGCTATAATTCACCCCTCCACTTT	CASSYSGGYNSPLHF
.	TRBV13	TRBJ2-3	TGTGCCAGCAGCTTGACAGGCCGCACAGATACGCAGTATTTT	CASSLTGRTDTQYF
.	TRBV7-2	TRBJ1-6	TGTGCCAGCAGCTTAGCCCTACCCTCACCCCTCCACTTT	CASSLALPSPLHF
TRBD1	TRBV30	TRBJ2-7	TGTGCCTGGAGTGGGAGAAGGGACAGCTACTACGAGCAGTACTTC	CAWSGRRDSYYEQYF